This record covers a single T cell receptor beta chain. This clone was seen a few times. What this receptor recognizes is not known. Base-call qualities are not available, and no considerably larger clone is one nucleotide away. The source of the sample is a study of blood T cell repertoires in COVID-19 (dated by TCRdb to the early 2020s). About the investigation overall: The collaborator samples originated in the United States, Italy and Spain and spanned the acute and convalescent phases of COVID-19. The material from the prospective study consisted of cDNA or gDNA derived from T cells, B-cell-depleted T cells, or PBMCs. The dataset comprised deeply sampled blood TCRbeta repertoires from subjects exposed to, actively infected with, or recovered from COVID-19. The repertoires were released in a freely available public database meant as a resource for research on the immune response to SARS-CoV-2. The samples were drawn from the first 160 participants of the ongoing ImmuneRACE study and from under 1,500 subjects provided by 6 global collaborators. Sample metadata almost always included a de-identified subject ID, COVID-19 status, age in years and sex. HLA class I and class II types, where available, came from metadata supplied by the sample provider rather than from assay-based typing.

The CDR3 spans 14 residues, from the cysteine through the phenylalanine. Left in the record is the CDR3 DNA by itself, 42 bases read in frame from the first base. Per the germline V gene, SGHAT is the CDR1 and FQNNGV is the CDR2. V is clipped by 5 bases and J by 0 bases, and the sequence between their germline boundaries is 11 bases long. Another Seattle source contributed samples from volunteer blood donors who had recovered from COVID-19. Collaborating institutions collected whole blood in K2EDTA tubes following their own protocols. Collaborator samples were shipped for TCRbeta analysis as frozen whole blood, isolated PBMCs, or DNA extracted from either sample type. The paper's findings and limits, for the study overall: The quantity of clinical and demographic metadata differed by source and by participant and was supplied without curation.

TCRbeta CDR3 regions were amplified from genomic DNA using the immunoSEQ Assay, a bias-controlled multiplex PCR. On the study's bioinformatics: The number of nucleated cells in each sample was estimated from the amplification of reference gene primers within the assay. Sequence reads were collapsed and filtered to measure the absolute abundance of every unique TCRbeta CDR3 rearrangement. For each sample, productive Simpson clonality was calculated as the square root of Simpson's diversity index across productive rearrangements. The source is immuneACCESS, and TCRdb retained only in-frame sequences with V and J called. Part of the clones is not carried over; for the studies checked, unresolved V genes explain less than half of this, and the remainder is unexplained. The V and J calls and clone size were taken over from that table, and D and trimming were inferred from the DNA. Within this sample are 250,000 or so clones, with 89% of them counted one time only. Clones ranked in the top ten supply 0.94% of the sample.

The sample comprised peripheral blood. The chain is encoded by TRBV11-2 joined to TRBJ2-7; the D gene is perhaps TRBD1, on 6 matching bases. The sequence was obtained from a middle-aged woman who had recovered from COVID-19. For the CDR3, the sequence is CASSPGQLSYEQYF. The base sequence is TGTGCCAGCAGCCCAGGACAGCTCTCCTACGAGCAGTACTTC.